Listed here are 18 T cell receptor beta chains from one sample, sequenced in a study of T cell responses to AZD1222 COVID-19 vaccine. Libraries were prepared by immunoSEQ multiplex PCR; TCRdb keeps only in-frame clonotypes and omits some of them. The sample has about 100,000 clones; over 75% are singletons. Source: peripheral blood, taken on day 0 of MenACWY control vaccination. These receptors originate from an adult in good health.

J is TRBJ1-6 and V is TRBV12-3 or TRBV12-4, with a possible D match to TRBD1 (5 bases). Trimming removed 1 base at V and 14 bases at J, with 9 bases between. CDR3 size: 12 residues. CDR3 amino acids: CASSLVEGTLHF. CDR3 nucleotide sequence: TGTGCCAGCAGTTTAGTGGAGGGGACCCTCCACTTT.

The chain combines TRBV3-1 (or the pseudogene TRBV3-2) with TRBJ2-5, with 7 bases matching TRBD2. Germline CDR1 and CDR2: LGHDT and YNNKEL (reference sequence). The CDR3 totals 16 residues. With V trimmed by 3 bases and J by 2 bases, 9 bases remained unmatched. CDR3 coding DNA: TGTGCCAGCAGCCACAGGACGGCTAGCGGACAAGAGACCCAGTACTTC. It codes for CASSHRTASGQETQYF.

Written as DNA, the CDR3 is TGTGCCAGCAGCTTAGTGCCCCTGGACAGCTCCTACAATGAGCAGTTCTTC. The encoded protein is CASSLVPLDSSYNEQFF. The rearrangement joins TRBV7-8 to TRBJ2-1, with D maybe TRBD1 (6 bases). The germline V gene encodes CDR1 SGHVS and CDR2 FQNEAQ. This CDR3 is 17 amino acids long. With 1 base removed from V and 0 bases from J, the gap between germline ends came to 13 bases.

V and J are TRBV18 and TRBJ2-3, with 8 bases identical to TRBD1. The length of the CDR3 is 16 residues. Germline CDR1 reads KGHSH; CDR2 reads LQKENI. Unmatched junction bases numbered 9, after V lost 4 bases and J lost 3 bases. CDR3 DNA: TGTGCCAGCTCACTCATGACAGGGGTTGGTACAGATACGCAGTATTTT. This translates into CASSLMTGVGTDTQYF.

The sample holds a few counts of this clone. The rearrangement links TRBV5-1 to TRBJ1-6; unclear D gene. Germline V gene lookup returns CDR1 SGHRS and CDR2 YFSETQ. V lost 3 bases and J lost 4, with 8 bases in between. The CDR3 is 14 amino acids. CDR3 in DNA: TGCGCCAGCAGCTCCGGACCGTATAATTCACCCCTCCACTTT. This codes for CASSSGPYNSPLHF.

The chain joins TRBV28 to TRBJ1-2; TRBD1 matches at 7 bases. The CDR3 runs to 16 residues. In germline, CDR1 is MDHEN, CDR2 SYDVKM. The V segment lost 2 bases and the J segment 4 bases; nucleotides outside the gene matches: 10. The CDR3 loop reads CASSLIRTGYIYGYTF. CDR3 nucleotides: TGTGCCAGCAGTTTAATCCGGACAGGCTATATCTATGGCTACACCTTC.

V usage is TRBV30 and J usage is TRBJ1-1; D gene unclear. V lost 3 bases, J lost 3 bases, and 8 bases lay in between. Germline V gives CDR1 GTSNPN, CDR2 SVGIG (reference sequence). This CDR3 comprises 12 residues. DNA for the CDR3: TGTGCCTGGAGCCCTGCGGACACTGAAGCTTTCTTT. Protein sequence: CAWSPADTEAFF.

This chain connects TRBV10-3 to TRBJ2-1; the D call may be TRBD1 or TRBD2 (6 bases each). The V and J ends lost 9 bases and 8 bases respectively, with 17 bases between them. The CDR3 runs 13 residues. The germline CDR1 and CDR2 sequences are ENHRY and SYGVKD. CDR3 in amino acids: CAIRSAGGDEQFF. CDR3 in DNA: TGTGCCATTAGAAGTGCCGGGGGCGATGAGCAGTTCTTC.

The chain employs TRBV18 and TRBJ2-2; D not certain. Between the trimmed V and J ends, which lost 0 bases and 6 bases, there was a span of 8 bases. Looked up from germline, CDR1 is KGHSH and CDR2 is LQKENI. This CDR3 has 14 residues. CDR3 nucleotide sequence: TGTGCCAGCTCACCACCGGCCCCCGCCGGGGAGCTGTTTTTT. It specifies CASSPPAPAGELFF.

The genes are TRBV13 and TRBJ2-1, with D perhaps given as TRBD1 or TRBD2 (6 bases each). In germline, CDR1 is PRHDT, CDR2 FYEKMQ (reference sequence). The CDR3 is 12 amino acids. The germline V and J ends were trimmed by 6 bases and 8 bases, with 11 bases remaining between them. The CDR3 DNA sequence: TGTGCCAGCAGGGGGGGCCAGGATGAGCAGTTCTTC. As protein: CASRGGQDEQFF.

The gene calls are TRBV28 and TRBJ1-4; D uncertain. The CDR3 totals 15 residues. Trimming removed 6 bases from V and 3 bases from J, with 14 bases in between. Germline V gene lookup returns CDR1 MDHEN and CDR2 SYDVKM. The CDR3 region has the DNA TGTGCCAGCAGCGAGAGTCCGGCGGCTAATGAAAAACTGTTTTTT. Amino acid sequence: CASSESPAANEKLFF. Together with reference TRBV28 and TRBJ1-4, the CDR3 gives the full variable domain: DVKVTQSSRYLVKRTGEKVFLECVQDMDHENMFWYRQDPGLGLRLIYFSYDVKMKEKGDIPEGYSVSREKKERFSLILESASTNQTSMYLCASSESPAANEKLFFGSGTQLSVL.

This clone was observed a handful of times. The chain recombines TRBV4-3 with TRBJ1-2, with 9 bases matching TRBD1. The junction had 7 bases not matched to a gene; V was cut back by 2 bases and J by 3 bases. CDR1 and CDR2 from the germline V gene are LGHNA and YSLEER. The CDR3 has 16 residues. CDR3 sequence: CASSQRRGQGHYGYTF. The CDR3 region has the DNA TGCGCCAGCAGCCAAAGAAGGGGACAGGGCCACTATGGCTACACCTTC.

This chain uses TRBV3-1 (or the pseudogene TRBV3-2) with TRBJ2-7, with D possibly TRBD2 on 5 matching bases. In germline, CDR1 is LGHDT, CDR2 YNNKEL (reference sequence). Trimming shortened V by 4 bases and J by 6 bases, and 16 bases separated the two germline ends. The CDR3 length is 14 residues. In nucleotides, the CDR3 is TGTGCCAGCAGCCCTCGGCCTTCCGGAGGCGAGCAGTACTTC. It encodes CASSPRPSGGEQYF.

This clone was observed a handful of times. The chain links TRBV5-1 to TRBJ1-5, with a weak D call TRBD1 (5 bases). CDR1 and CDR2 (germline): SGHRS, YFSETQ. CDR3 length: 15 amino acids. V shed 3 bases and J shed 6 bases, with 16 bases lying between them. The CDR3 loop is CASSSLGAVGQPQHF. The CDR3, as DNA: TGCGCCAGCAGCTCCCTCGGGGCGGTTGGTCAGCCCCAGCATTTT.

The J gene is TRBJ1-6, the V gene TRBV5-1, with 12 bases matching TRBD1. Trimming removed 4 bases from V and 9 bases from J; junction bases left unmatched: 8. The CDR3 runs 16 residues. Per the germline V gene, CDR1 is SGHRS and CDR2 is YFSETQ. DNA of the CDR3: TGCGCCAGCAGCCGGGCCGGGACAGGGGGCTCTTCACCCCTCCACTTT. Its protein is CASSRAGTGGSSPLHF.

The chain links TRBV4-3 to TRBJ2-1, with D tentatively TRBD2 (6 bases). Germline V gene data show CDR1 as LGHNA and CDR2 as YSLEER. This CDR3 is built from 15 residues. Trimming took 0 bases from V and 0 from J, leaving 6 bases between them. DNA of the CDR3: TGCGCCAGCAGCCAAGAGGGGGGCTCCTACAATGAGCAGTTCTTC. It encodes CASSQEGGSYNEQFF.

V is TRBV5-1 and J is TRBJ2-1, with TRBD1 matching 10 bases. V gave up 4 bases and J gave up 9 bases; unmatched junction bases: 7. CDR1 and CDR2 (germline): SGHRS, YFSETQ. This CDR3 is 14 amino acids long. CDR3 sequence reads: CASSPGQGFGEQFF. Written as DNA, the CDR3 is TGCGCCAGCAGCCCGGGACAGGGGTTTGGTGAGCAGTTCTTC.

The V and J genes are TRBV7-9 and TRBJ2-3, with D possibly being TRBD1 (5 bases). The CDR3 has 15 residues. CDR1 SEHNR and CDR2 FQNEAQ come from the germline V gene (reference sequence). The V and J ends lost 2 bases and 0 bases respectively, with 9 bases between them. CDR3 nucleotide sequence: TGTGCCAGCAGCTTAAGCAGGGCTAGCACAGATACGCAGTATTTT. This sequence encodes CASSLSRASTDTQYF.